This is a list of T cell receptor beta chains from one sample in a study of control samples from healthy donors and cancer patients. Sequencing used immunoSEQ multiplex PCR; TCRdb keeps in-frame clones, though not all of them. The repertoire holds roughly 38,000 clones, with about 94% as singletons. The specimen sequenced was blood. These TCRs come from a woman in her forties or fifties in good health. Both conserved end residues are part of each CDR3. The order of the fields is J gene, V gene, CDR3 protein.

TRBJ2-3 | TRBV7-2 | CASSSRAAGGTDTQYF
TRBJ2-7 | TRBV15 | CATSIHDRGPDEQYF
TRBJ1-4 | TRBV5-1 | CASSLKQGGNGELFF
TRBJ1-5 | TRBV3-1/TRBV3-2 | CASSHFENQPQHF
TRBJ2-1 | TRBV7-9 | CASSLDGGALNNEQFF
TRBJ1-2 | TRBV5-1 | CASSLEGKRNGYTF
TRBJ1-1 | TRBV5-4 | CASSIVDPGTEAFF
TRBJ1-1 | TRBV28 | CASSFTSQGREAFF
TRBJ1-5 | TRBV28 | CASIGQGRQPQHF
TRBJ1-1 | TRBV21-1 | CASSPPGNRDTEAFF
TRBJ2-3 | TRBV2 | CASRANRGITDTQYF
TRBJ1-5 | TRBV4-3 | CASSQDFGGSNQPQHF
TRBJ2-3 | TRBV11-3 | CASSLLAGGDTQYF
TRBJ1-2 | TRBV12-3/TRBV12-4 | CASSLGTNYGYTF
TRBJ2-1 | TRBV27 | CASSELKGGLGNEQFF
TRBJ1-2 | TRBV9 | CASSNRGGNYGYTF
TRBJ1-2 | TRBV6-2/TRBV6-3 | CASSLQVLYGYTF
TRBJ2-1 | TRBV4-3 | CASRATGTSGANEQFF
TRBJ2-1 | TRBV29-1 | CSVDSALSYNEQFF
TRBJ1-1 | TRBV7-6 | CASSPGTGSISAFF
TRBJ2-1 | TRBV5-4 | CASSLAQGSYNEQFF
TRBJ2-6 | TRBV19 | CASSIGKGRRSGANVLTF
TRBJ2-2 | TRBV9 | CASSVIAGGLNTGELFF
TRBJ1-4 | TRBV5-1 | CASSPPESTNEKLFF
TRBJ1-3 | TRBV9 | CASSPGRDRSGNTIYF
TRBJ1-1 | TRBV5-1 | CASSSRQGALNTEAFF
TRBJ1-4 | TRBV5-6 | CASSLSLITIEKLFF
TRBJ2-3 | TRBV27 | CASSRDTDTQYF
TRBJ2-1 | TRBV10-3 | CAISDTGATYNEQFF
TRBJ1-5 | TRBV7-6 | CASSLGVRSRGGSNQPQHF
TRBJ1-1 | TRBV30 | CARRQELNTEAFF
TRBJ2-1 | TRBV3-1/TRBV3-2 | CASSPAGAYNEQFF
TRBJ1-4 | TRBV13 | CASSSSRVLGEKLFF
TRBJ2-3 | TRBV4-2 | CASSQNLKLTSGVGTDTQYF
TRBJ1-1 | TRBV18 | CASSPGSGDTEAFF
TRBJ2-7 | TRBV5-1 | CASSLIGGRAANEQYF
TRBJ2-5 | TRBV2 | CASSPTGSGETQYF
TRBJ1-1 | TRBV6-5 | CASKVGTTEAFF
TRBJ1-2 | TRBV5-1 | CASRAGHNYGYTF
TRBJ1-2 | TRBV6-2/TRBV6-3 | CASSYSAGNYGYTF
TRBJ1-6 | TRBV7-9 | CASSLVAGANSPLHF
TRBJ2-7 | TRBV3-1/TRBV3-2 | CASSQAYEQYF
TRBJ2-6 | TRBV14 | CASSPTRASGANVLTF
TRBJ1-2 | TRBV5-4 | CASSKTEIYGYTF
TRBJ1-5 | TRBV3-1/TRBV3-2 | CASSQEGLGSPNQPQHF
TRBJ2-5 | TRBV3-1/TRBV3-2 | CASSLAGVQETQYF
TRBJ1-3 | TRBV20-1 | CSASRSGNTIYF
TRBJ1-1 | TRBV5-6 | CASSWTLGNPEAFF
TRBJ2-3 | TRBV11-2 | CASSAGLKDTQYF
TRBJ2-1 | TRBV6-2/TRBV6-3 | CASSSRLGGGLSSYNEQFF
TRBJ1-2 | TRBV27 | CASSLKGGYGNYGYTF
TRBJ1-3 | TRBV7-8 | CASSLVWGGAGNTIYF
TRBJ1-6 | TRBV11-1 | CASSLNQLNSPLHF